The clone carrying this TCR beta chain is a singleton in its sample. Its antigen is unknown. For the second PCR, which ran for about 6 to 11 cycles, a sample-barcoded 5' primer and a J-beta primer mix were used. TCRdb analysed the 5' RACE reads with MiXCR anew, one entry per CDR3 protein. The profile covers 790,000 or so distinct CDR3 sequences, with 46% appearing a single time and less than 20% taken by the ten largest. The data were obtained in a study of blood T cells in healthy people across ages. Study in general: Every two T cells gave about one barcoded beta molecule via template switching.

Whole-study findings and limits: TCR beta diversity, measured per million T cells, fell in a roughly linear way with age.

The clonotype comes from a man at least 80 years old in good health. The sequencing input was blood.

Here the CDR3 DNA reads TGCAGTGCTAGAGCGGCCCTGAACACTGAAGCTTTCTTT. Its translation: CSARAALNTEAFF. This chain uses TRBV20-1 with TRBJ1-1; no clear D gene. The ends were cut back, 1 base at V and 0 bases at J, with 6 bases in the middle. The CDR3 runs to 13 residues. The germline gives CDR1 DFQATT, CDR2 SNEGSKA (reference sequence).